These 25 T cell receptor beta chains were sequenced from one sample in a study of OX40 agonist ivuxolimab in advanced cancers. Only in-frame clones appear in the TCRdb table, and some are missing; sequencing was by immunoSEQ multiplex PCR. The sample comprises 45,000 to 60,000 clones, approximately 81% of which are singletons, and under 25% rests with the top ten. Specimen: CD4+ or CD8+ T cells sorted from blood, collected in a trial of the OX40 agonist ivuxolimab. The receptors here all came from an adult with an advanced solid tumor such as melanoma, head and neck, liver or kidney cancer.

This clone came up a few times. The J gene is TRBJ1-2, the V gene TRBV4-1; 8 bases match TRBD1. Trimming removed 0 bases from V and 2 bases from J; junction bases left unmatched: 11. Per the germline V gene, CDR1 is MGHRA and CDR2 is YSYEKL. The CDR3 sequence is 18 residues long. The CDR3 protein is CASSQEWGGQAANYGYTF. The CDR3 nucleotides read TGCGCCAGCAGCCAAGAGTGGGGGGGACAGGCCGCGAACTATGGCTACACCTTC.

The chain uses TRBV18 and TRBJ2-1; no definite D call. This CDR3 region has 17 residues. Germline V gives CDR1 KGHSH, CDR2 LQKENI. V lost 3 bases, J lost 0 bases, and 15 bases lay in between. The CDR3 nucleotides read TGTGCCAGCTCACCGCCTGACTTGCACAGCTCCTACAATGAGCAGTTCTTC. This gives the protein CASSPPDLHSSYNEQFF.

The chain uses TRBV7-9 and TRBJ2-5, with D perhaps assigned TRBD1 or TRBD2 (5 bases each). The CDR3 covers 13 residues. The ends were cut back, 6 bases at V and 2 bases at J, with 10 bases in the middle. In germline, CDR1 is SEHNR, CDR2 FQNEAQ (reference sequence). The CDR3 is CASSGTQQETQYF. The CDR3 bases are TGTGCCAGCAGTGGGACCCAACAAGAGACCCAGTACTTC.

DNA of the CDR3: TGCAGCGTTGGAGCCAATGAAGCTTTCTTT. It codes for CSVGANEAFF. The gene calls are TRBV29-1 and TRBJ1-1; no clear D. The CDR3 has 10 amino acids. Looked up from germline, CDR1 is SQVTM and CDR2 is ANQGSEA. V lost 4 bases and J 7 bases, leaving 7 bases between the germline ends.

The chain is built from TRBV29-1 and TRBJ2-7; unclear D gene. CDR1 is SQVTM, CDR2 ANQGSEA, per germline. CDR3 length: 12 amino acids. V was shortened by 4 bases and J by 1 base, with 8 bases between the two germline ends. This CDR3 is CSVVGTSYEQYF. The CDR3 bases are TGCAGCGTTGTCGGCACATCCTACGAGCAGTACTTC.

The chain joins TRBV29-1 to TRBJ2-7; 8 bases align to TRBD2. Trimming at V came to 4 bases and at J to 4 bases, leaving 6 bases not matched to a gene. Germline V lookup: CDR1 SQVTM, CDR2 ANQGSEA. The length of the CDR3 is 13 residues. The CDR3 loop is CSVGGGLLYEQYF. DNA for the CDR3: TGCAGCGTTGGCGGGGGGCTGTTGTACGAGCAGTACTTC.

V and J are TRBV6-5 and TRBJ2-2; 7 positions match TRBD1. Germline assignment: CDR1 MNHEY and CDR2 SVGAGI. The CDR3 sequence is 14 residues long. With 4 bases clipped from V and 4 bases from J, the junction kept 3 bases outside the gene matches. Written as DNA, the CDR3 is TGTGCCAGCAGTTCTACAGGGGTCACCGGGGAGCTGTTTTTT. Its protein is CASSSTGVTGELFF.

The chain is built from TRBV14 and TRBJ2-1; the D is unclear. Germline CDR1 reads SGHDN; CDR2 reads FVKESK. This CDR3 region has 13 residues. Trimming shortened V by 0 bases and J by 10 bases, and 10 bases separated the two germline ends. The CDR3 DNA follows: TGTGCCAGCAGCCAAGATTGGCAGGAAGAGCAGTTCTTC. It yields the protein CASSQDWQEEQFF.

The V and J genes are TRBV4-3 and TRBJ2-5; 9 bases agree with TRBD2. V shed 0 bases, J shed 1 base, and the junction held 0 bases outside the gene matches. The CDR3 runs 15 residues. CDR1 and CDR2 (germline): LGHNA, YSLEER. In DNA form, the CDR3 reads TGCGCCAGCAGCCAAGAGCGGGGGGGCCAAGAGACCCAGTACTTC. It encodes CASSQERGGQETQYF.

The chain links TRBV5-4 to TRBJ2-5; tentative D call: TRBD2 (6 bases). V lost 4 bases, J lost 4 bases, and 8 bases lay in between. Germline-derived CDR1 and CDR2 are SGHNT and YYREEE (reference sequence). The CDR3 contains 12 residues. The CDR3 nucleotides read TGTGCCAGCAGCACAGCGGGAGAGACCCAGTACTTC. This sequence encodes CASSTAGETQYF.

This clone was detected only a few times. The chain couples TRBV7-9 to TRBJ1-4; no clear D gene. Trimming took 1 base from V and 8 from J, leaving 2 bases between them. The CDR3 covers 11 residues. Per germline, CDR1 SEHNR and CDR2 FQNEAQ (reference sequence). The CDR3 region has the DNA TGTGCCAGCAGCTTAGTAGAAAAACTGTTTTTT. Translation gives CASSLVEKLFF.

In its sample, this clone was seen once. The J gene is TRBJ2-1, the V gene TRBV28, with D possibly being TRBD2 (6 bases). The CDR3 loop spans 16 amino acids. The germline V gene has CDR1 MDHEN and CDR2 SYDVKM. V lost 6 bases to trimming and J lost 0 bases, with 15 bases between them. CDR3: CASRTVAEISYNEQFF. CDR3 coding DNA: TGTGCCAGCAGGACCGTAGCGGAAATCTCCTACAATGAGCAGTTCTTC.

The genes are TRBV5-1 and TRBJ2-3; TRBD2 agrees at 9 bases. V was clipped by 4 bases and J by 0 bases; unmatched bases: 9. The germline CDR1 and CDR2 sequences are SGHRS and YFSETQ. The CDR3 sequence is 17 residues long. This CDR3 is CASSRSYGTSSTDTQYF. Written as DNA, the CDR3 is TGCGCCAGCAGCCGTTCTTACGGGACTAGCAGCACAGATACGCAGTATTTT.

This clone showed up just once. J is TRBJ1-5 and V is TRBV28; D is undetermined. V was cut by 7 bases and J by 4 bases, with 17 bases left in between. The germline gives CDR1 MDHEN, CDR2 SYDVKM. The CDR3 runs to 15 residues. CDR3 protein: CASNPSIGFNQPQHF. CDR3 DNA sequence: TGTGCCAGCAACCCCAGTATTGGTTTTAATCAGCCCCAGCATTTT.

This clone was found once. The chain recombines TRBV6-4 with TRBJ2-2; 7 nucleotides line up with TRBD2. V trimming: 3 bases; J trimming: 3 bases; junction bases outside the gene matches: 1. Germline V CDR1 and CDR2: MRHNA, SNTAGT. The CDR3 is made up of 14 amino acids. CDR3 sequence reads: CASSDTSDTGELFF. In DNA, the CDR3 is TGTGCCAGCAGTGATACTAGCGACACCGGGGAGCTGTTTTTT.

In its sample, this clone was seen once. This chain links TRBV7-9 with TRBJ2-2; no definite D call. V shed 5 bases and J shed 8 bases, with 6 bases lying between them. Germline values: CDR1 SEHNR, CDR2 FQNEAQ (reference sequence). There are 11 residues in the CDR3. The CDR3 spells CASSPTGELFF. CDR3 nucleotides: TGTGCCAGCAGCCCGACAGGGGAGCTGTTTTTT.

The rearrangement uses TRBV27 and TRBJ2-1; D gene uncertain. Germline CDR1 is MNHEY and CDR2 is SMNVEV (reference sequence). V lost 2 bases and J 3 bases, leaving 8 bases between the germline ends. This CDR3 contains 14 residues. This CDR3 is CASSLIGNYNEQFF. CDR3 sequence (DNA): TGTGCCAGCAGTTTAATTGGGAACTACAATGAGCAGTTCTTC.

The chain employs TRBV27 and TRBJ2-7, with TRBD2 matching over 11 bases. Germline values: CDR1 MNHEY, CDR2 SMNVEV (reference sequence). With V trimmed by 8 bases and J by 5 bases, 2 bases remained unmatched. This CDR3 comprises 12 residues. The CDR3 here is CASATSGDEQYF. The CDR3 DNA sequence: TGTGCCAGCGCGACTAGCGGGGACGAGCAGTACTTC.

A word on this clone: Its ends do not fully match the called genes, so a read error is possible. CDR3 coding DNA: TGTGCCAGCAGCCAAGATGGTGGCTACACCTTC. It is translated as CASSQDGGYTF. This sequence joins TRBV4-1 and TRBJ1-2, with D unresolved. The CDR3 runs to 11 residues. The germline CDR1 and CDR2 sequences are MGHRA and YSYEKL.

This clone was recorded once. This chain links TRBV28 with TRBJ1-4; D gene ambiguous. Trimming removed 1 base from V and 8 bases from J, with 14 bases in between. This CDR3 is built from 15 residues. Germline CDR1 reads MDHEN; CDR2 reads SYDVKM. CDR3 sequence: CASSLSSTDAEKLFF. In DNA, the CDR3 is TGTGCCAGCAGTTTATCCTCAACAGATGCGGAAAAACTGTTTTTT.

A remark on this clone: Other DNA sequences in the same sample also yield this CDR3. The V and J genes are TRBV27 and TRBJ2-5, with 7 nucleotides matching TRBD2. The V segment lost 2 bases and the J segment 5 bases; nucleotides outside the gene matches: 5. Germline V gene lookup returns CDR1 MNHEY and CDR2 SMNVEV (reference sequence). The CDR3 is made up of 14 amino acids. The CDR3 DNA is TGTGCCAGCAGTTTAGGGGGGGGAGGGGAGACCCAGTACTTC. This encodes CASSLGGGGETQYF.

The CDR3 coding sequence is TGTGCCAGCAGCTTCACCACAACAACAGATACGCAGTATTTT. Protein sequence: CASSFTTTTDTQYF. The gene calls are TRBV7-9 and TRBJ2-3; D is unclear. Per germline, CDR1 SEHNR and CDR2 FQNEAQ (reference sequence). The CDR3 extends over 14 amino acids. Trimming shortened V by 3 bases and J by 3 bases, and 10 bases separated the two germline ends.

The chain carries TRBV6-6 and TRBJ1-2; D is uncertain. This CDR3 has 12 amino acids. Germline V gene data show CDR1 as MNHNY and CDR2 as SVGAGI (reference sequence). Trimming took 7 bases from V and 8 from J, leaving 14 bases between them. The CDR3, as DNA: TGTGCCAGCATCAACGGCGGTAACGGCTACACCTTC. As protein: CASINGGNGYTF.

This clone appeared a few times. The chain recombines TRBV19 with TRBJ1-5; D gene unclear. The CDR3 spans 15 residues. V lost 6 bases, J lost 5 bases, and 17 bases lay in between. The germline V gene has CDR1 LNHDA and CDR2 SQIVND (reference sequence). CDR3 protein: CASRAKHGSHQPQHF. The CDR3 nucleotides read TGTGCCAGTAGAGCAAAGCACGGGTCTCATCAGCCCCAGCATTTT.

The J gene is TRBJ2-5, the V gene TRBV7-9; 8 bases agree with TRBD1. This CDR3 comprises 15 residues. V was clipped by 3 bases and J by 7 bases; unmatched bases: 10. The V gene's germline CDR1 is SEHNR and CDR2 FQNEAQ (reference sequence). The CDR3, as DNA: TGTGCCAGCAGCTTCGGACAGGGTTTGGTGGGGACCCAGTACTTC. Protein product: CASSFGQGLVGTQYF.